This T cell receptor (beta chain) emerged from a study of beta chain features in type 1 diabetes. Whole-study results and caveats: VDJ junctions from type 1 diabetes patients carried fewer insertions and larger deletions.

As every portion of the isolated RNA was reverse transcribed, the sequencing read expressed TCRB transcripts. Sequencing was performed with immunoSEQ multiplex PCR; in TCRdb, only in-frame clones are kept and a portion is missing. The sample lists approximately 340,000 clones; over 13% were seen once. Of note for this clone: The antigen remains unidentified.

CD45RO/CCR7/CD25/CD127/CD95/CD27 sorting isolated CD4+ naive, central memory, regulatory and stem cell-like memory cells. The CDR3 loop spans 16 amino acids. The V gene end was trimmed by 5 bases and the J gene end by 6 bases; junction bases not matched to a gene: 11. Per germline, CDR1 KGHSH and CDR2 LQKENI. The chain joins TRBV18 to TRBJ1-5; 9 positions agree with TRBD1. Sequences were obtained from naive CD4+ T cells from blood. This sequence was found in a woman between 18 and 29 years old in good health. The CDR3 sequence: CASSSIRDRESQPQHF. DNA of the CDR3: TGTGCCAGCTCATCGATCCGGGACAGGGAAAGTCAGCCCCAGCATTTT.